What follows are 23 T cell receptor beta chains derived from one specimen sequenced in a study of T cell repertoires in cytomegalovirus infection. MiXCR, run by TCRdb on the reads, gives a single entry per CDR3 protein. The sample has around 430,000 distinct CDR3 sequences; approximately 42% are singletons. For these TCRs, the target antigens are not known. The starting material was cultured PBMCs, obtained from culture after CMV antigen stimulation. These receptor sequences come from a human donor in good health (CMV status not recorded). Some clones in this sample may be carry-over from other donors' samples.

CDR3 DNA sequence: TGTGCCATCAGCGACACTAGCGGGAGTACAGATACGCAGTATTTT. Protein product: CAISDTSGSTDTQYF. The rearrangement uses TRBV10-3 and TRBJ2-3; 11 positions agree with TRBD2. The germline gives CDR1 ENHRY, CDR2 SYGVKD. J lost 3 bases, V lost 6 bases, and 5 bases had no gene match. This CDR3 has 15 amino acids.

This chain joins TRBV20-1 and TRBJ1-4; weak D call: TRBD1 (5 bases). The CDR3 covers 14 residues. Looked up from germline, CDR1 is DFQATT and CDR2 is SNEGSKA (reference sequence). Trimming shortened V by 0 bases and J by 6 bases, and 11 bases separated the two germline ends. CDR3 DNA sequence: TGCAGTGCTAGAGATTGGGGGTTTCATGAAAAACTGTTTTTT. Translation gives CSARDWGFHEKLFF.

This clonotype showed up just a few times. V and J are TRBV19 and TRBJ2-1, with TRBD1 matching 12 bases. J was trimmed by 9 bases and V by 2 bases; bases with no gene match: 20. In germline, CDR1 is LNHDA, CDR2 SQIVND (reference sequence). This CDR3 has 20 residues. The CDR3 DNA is TGTGCCAGTAGTATAATTTACGGGACAGGGGGCCCTCTCGTCGGGATTGAGCAGTTCTTC. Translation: CASSIIYGTGGPLVGIEQFF.

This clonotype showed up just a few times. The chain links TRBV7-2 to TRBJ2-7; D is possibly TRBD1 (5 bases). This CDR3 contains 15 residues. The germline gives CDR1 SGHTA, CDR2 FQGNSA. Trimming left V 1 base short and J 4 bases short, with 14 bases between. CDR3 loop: CASSLVGQGRYEQYF. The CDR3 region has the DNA TGTGCCAGCAGCTTAGTTGGTCAGGGCCGATACGAGCAGTACTTC.

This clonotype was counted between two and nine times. CDR3 coding DNA: TGTGCCAGCAGCTTAGCCTGGGAGGGGCCGAACACTGAAGCTTTCTTT. Translating it yields CASSLAWEGPNTEAFF. The rearrangement links TRBV7-2 to TRBJ1-1; TRBD1 might be the D (5 bases). The CDR3 length is 16 residues. Trimming stripped 0 bases from V and 1 base from J, with 12 bases between. CDR1 and CDR2 (germline): SGHTA, FQGNSA.

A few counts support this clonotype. Here the CDR3 DNA reads TGTGCCAGCAGCTTAGAGTTGGATCAGCCCCAGCATTTT. Translation gives CASSLELDQPQHF. The J gene is TRBJ1-5, the V gene TRBV7-8; D gene ambiguous. The CDR3 sequence is 13 residues long. Trimming removed 1 base from V and 5 bases from J, with 6 bases in between. Germline CDR1 SGHVS, CDR2 FQNEAQ.

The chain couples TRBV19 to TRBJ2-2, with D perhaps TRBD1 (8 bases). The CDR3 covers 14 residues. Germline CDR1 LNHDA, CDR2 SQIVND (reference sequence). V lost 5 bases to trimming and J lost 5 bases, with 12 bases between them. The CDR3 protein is CASSGQGGTGELFF. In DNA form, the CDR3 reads TGTGCCAGTAGTGGACAGGGAGGGACCGGGGAGCTGTTTTTT.

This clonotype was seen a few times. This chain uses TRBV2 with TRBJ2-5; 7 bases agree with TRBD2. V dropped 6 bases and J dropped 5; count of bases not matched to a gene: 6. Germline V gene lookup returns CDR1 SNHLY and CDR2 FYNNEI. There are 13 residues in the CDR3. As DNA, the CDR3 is TGTGCCAGCAGGGGGGGGGTCAGGGAGACCCAGTACTTC. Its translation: CASRGGVRETQYF.

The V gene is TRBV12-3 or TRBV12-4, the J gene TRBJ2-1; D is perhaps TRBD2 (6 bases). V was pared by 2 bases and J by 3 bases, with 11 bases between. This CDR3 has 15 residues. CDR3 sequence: CASSLLLASYNEQFF. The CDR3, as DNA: TGTGCCAGCAGTTTATTGCTAGCGAGCTACAATGAGCAGTTCTTC.

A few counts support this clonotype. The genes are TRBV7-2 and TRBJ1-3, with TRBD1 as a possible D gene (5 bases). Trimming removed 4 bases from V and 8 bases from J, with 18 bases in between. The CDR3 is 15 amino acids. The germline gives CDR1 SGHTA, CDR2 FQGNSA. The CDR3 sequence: CASSSRYGASDTIYF. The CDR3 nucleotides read TGTGCCAGCAGCTCGCGATATGGGGCATCTGACACCATATATTTT.

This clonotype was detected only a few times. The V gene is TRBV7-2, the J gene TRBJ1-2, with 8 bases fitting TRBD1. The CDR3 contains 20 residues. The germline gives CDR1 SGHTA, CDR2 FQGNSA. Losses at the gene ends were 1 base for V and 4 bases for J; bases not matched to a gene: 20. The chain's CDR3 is CASSLGLTGTGTPHAYGYTF. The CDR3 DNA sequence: TGTGCCAGCAGCTTAGGGTTGACCGGGACAGGTACGCCCCACGCCTATGGCTACACCTTC.

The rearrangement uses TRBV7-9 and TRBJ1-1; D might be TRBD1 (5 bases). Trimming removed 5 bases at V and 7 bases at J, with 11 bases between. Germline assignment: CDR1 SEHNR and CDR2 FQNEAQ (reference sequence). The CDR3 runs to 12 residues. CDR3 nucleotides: TGTGCCAGCAGCGGTCCGGGGCTTGAAGCTTTCTTT. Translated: CASSGPGLEAFF.

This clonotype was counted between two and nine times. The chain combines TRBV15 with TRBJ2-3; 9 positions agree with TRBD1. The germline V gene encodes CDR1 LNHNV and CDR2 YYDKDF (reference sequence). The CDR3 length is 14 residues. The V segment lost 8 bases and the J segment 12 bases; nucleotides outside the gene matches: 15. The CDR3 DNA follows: TGTGCCACCGCCACGGGACAGGGAAGTCGCGCCCAGTATTTT. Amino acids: CATATGQGSRAQYF.

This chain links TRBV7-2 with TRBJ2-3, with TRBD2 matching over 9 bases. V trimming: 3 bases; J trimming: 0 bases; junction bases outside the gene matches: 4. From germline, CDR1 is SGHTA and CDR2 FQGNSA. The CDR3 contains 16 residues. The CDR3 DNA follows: TGTGCCAGCAGCTTGAATAGCGGGGGCAGCACAGATACGCAGTATTTT. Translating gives CASSLNSGGSTDTQYF.

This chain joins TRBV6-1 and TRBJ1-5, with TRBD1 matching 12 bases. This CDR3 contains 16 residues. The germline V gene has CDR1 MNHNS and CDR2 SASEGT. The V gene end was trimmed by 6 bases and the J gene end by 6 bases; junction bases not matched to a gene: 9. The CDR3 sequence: CASRRAGTGGSQPQHF. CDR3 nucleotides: TGTGCCAGCAGGAGGGCCGGGACAGGGGGCTCTCAGCCCCAGCATTTT.

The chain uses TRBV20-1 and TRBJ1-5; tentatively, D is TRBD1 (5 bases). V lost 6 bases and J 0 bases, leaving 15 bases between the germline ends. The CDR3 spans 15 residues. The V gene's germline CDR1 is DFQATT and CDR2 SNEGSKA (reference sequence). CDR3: CSASDSQDSNQPQHF. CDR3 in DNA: TGCAGTGCGTCAGACAGCCAAGATAGCAATCAGCCCCAGCATTTT.

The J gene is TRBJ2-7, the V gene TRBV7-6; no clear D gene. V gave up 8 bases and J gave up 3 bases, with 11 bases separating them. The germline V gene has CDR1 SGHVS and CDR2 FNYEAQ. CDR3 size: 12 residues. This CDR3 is CASSDSYYEQYF. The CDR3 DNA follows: TGTGCCAGCTCTGACTCCTACTACGAGCAGTACTTC.

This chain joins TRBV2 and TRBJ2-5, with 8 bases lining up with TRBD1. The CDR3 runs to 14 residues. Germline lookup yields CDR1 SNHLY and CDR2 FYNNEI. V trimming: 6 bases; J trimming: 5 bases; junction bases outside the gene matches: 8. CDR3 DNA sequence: TGTGCCAGCAGGGAGGACAGGGCGCAGGAGACCCAGTACTTC. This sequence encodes CASREDRAQETQYF.

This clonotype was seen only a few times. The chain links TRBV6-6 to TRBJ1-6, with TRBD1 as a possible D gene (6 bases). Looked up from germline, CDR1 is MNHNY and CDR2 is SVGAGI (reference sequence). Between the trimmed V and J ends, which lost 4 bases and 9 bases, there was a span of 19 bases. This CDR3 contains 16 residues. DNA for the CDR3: TGTGCCAGCAGTTCCCGGAGAGGGAGGACAGTTTCACCCCTCCACTTT. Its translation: CASSSRRGRTVSPLHF.

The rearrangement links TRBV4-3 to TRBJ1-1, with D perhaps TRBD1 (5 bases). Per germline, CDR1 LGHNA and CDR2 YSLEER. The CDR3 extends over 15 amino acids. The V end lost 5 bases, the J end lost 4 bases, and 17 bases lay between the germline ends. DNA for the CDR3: TGCGCCAGCAGCACCCGGGCTCGGGGGGGCACTGAAGCTTTCTTT. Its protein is CASSTRARGGTEAFF.

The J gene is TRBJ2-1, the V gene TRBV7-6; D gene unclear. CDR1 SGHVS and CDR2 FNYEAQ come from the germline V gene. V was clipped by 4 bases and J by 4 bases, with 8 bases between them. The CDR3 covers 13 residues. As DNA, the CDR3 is TGTGCCAGCAGCTCCCCTCTATACAATGAGCAGTTCTTC. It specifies CASSSPLYNEQFF.

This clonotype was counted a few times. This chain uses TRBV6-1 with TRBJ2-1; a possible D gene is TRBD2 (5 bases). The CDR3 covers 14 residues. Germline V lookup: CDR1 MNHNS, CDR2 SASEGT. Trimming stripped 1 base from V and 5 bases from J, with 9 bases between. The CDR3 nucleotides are TGTGCCAGCAGTGAAGTCAGGCGGGACAATGAGCAGTTCTTC. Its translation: CASSEVRRDNEQFF.

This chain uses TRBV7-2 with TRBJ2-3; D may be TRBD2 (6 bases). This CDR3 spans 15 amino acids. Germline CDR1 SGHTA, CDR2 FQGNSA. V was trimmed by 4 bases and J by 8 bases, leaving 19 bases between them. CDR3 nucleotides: TGTGCCAGCAGCTCCACCGGGACTGCCCTAGGTACGCAGTATTTT. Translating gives CASSSTGTALGTQYF. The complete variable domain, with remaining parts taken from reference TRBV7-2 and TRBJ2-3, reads GAGVSQSPSNKVTEKGKDVELRCDPISGHTALYWYRQSLGQGLEFLIYFQGNSAPDKSGLPSDRFSAERTGGSVSTLTIQRTQQEDSAVYLCASSSTGTALGTQYFGPGTRLTVL.